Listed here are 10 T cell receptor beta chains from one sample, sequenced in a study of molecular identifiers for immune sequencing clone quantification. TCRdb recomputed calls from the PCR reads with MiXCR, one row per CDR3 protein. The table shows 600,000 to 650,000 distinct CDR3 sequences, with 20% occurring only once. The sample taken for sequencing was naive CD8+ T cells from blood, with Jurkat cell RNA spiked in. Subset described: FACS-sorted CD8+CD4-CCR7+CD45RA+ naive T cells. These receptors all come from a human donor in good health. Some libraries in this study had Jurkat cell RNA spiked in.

CDR3 in amino acids: CASSPRCLFGYEQYF. CDR3 DNA: TGTGCCAGCAGCCCCCGCTGCCTTTTCGGATACGAGCAGTACTTC. The rearrangement uses TRBV12-1 and TRBJ2-7; the table calls TRBD2, which could not be checked here. TRBV12-1 is a recognized pseudogene. The CDR3 extends over 15 amino acids.

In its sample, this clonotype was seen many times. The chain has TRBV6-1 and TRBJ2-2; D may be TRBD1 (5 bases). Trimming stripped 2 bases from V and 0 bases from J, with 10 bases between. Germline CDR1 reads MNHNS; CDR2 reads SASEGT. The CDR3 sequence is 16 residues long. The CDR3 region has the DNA TGTGCCAGCAGTGAATGGGCAGGGACGAACACCGGGGAGCTGTTTTTT. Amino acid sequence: CASSEWAGTNTGELFF.

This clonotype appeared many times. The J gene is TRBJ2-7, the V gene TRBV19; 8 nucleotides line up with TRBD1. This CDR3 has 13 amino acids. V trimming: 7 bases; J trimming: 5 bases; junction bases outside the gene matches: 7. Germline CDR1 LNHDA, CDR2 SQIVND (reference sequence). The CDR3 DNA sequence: TGTGCCAGTACCCCAGGGGGCTTGGACGAGCAGTACTTC. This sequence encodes CASTPGGLDEQYF.

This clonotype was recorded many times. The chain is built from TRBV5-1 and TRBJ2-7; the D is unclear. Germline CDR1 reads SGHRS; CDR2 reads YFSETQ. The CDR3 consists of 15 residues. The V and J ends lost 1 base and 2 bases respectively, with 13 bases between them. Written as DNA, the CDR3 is TGCGCCAGCAGCTTGATTTCTGCTGGGACCTACGAGCAGTACTTC. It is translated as CASSLISAGTYEQYF. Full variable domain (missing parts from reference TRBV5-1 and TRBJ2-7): KAGVTQTPRYLIKTRGQQVTLSCSPISGHRSVSWYQQTPGQGLQFLFEYFSETQRNKGNFPGRFSGRQFSNSRSEMNVSTLELGDSALYLCASSLISAGTYEQYFGPGTRLTVT.

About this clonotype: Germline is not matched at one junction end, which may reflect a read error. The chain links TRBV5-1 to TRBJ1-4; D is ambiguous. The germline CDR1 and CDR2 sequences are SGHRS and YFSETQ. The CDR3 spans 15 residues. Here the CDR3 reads CAGSTDQTTNEKLFF. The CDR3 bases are TGCGCCGGCAGCACCGACCAAACAACTAATGAAAAACTGTTTTTT.

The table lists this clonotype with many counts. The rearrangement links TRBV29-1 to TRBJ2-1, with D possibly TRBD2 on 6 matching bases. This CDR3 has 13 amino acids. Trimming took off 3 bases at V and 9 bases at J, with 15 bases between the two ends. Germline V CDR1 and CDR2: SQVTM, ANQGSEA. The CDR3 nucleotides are TGCAGCGTTGAGGACCGGACTATCGGTGAGCAGTTCTTC. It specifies CSVEDRTIGEQFF.

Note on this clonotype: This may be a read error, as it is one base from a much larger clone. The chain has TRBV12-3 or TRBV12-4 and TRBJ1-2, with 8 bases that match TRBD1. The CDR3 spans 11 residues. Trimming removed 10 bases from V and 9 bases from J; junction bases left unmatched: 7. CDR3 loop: CATAGGISYTF. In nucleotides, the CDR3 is TGTGCCACGGCAGGGGGCATTAGCTACACCTTC.

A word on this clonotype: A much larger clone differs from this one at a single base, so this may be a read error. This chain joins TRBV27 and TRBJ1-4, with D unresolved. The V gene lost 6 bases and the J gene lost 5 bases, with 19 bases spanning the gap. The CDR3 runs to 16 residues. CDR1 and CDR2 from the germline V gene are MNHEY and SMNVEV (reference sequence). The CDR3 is CASRTMKTSLNEKLFF. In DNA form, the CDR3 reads TGTGCCAGCAGAACTATGAAGACCTCTTTAAATGAAAAACTGTTTTTT.

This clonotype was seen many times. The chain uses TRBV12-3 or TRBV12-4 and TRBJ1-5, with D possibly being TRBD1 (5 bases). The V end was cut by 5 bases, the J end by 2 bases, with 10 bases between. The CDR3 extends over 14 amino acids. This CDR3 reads CASSRDGGNQPQHF. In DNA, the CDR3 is TGTGCCAGCAGTCGGGACGGGGGCAATCAGCCCCAGCATTTT.

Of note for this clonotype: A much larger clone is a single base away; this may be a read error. The CDR3 sequence: CASSLTGSEIDEQFF. The CDR3 region has the DNA TGCGCCAGCAGCCTTACCGGCAGCGAGATCGATGAGCAGTTCTTC. V and J are TRBV4-3 and TRBJ2-1; D is uncertain. Germline V gene data show CDR1 as LGHNA and CDR2 as YSLEER. This CDR3 has 15 amino acids. Trimming cost V 4 bases and J 8 bases, with 18 bases left between them.